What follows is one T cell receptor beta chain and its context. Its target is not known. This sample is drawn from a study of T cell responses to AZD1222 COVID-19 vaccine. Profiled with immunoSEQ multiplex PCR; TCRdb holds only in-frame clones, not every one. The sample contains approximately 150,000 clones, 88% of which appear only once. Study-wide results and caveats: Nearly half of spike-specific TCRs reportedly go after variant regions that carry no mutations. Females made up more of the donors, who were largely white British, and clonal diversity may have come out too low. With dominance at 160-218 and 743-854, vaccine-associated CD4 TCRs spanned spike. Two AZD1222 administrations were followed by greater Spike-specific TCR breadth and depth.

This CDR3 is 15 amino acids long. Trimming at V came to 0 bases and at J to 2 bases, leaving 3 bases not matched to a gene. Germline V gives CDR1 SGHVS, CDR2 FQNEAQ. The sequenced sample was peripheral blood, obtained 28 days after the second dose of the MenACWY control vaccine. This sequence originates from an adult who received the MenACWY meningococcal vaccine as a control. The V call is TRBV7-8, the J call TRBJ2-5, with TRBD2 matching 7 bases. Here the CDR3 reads CASSLAGGEQETQYF. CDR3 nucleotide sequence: TGTGCCAGCAGCTTAGCGGGGGGGGAGCAAGAGACCCAGTACTTC.